These T cell receptor beta chains were read from a single sample in a study of T cells in Graves' hyperthyroidism and ophthalmopathy. Each CDR3 protein gets one entry after TCRdb re-called the multiplex PCR reads with MiXCR. The sample has roughly 500,000 distinct CDR3 sequences, around 14% seen once. Input material: blood. The receptors shown here come from a woman aged 25 to 39 with Graves' hyperthyroidism that later progressed to Graves' ophthalmopathy. Each CDR3 is given with its conserved first and last residue. Each record gives: V gene, J gene, D gene, clone size, CDR3 protein, CDR3 DNA. The D gene is left open where the match is weak. Not all rows give a size; the values are once, few, many and, for expanded clones, a class.

V gene: TRBV6-2/TRBV6-3
J gene: TRBJ2-3
D gene: TRBD2
clone size: few
CDR3 protein: CASSYRRLAGGSDTQYF
CDR3 DNA: TGTGCCAGCAGTTACCGGAGACTAGCGGGAGGATCAGATACGCAGTATTTT

V gene: TRBV30
J gene: TRBJ2-1
D gene: TRBD2
clone size: many
CDR3 protein: CAWSSGRIIYEQFF
CDR3 DNA: TGTGCCTGGTCTAGCGGGAGGATTATTTATGAGCAGTTCTTC

V gene: TRBV25-1
J gene: TRBJ2-1
D gene: TRBD2
clone size: many
CDR3 protein: CASRDGGGPYNEQFF
CDR3 DNA: TGTGCCAGCAGAGACGGCGGGGGACCCTACAATGAGCAGTTCTTC

V gene: TRBV6-1
J gene: TRBJ2-7
D gene: TRBD2
clone size: NA
CDR3 protein: CASLAGGRAEQYF
CDR3 DNA: TGTGCCAGCCTAGCGGGAGGACGCGCCGAGCAGTACTTC

V gene: TRBV18
J gene: TRBJ1-2
D gene: NA
clone size: many
CDR3 protein: CASSPRAGEGYTF
CDR3 DNA: TGTGCCAGCTCACCACGAGCAGGGGAAGGCTACACCTTC

V gene: TRBV7-2
J gene: TRBJ2-1
D gene: NA
clone size: few
CDR3 protein: CASSFARGDYNEQFF
CDR3 DNA: TGTGCCAGCAGCTTCGCCAGGGGTGATTACAATGAGCAGTTCTTC

V gene: TRBV25-1
J gene: TRBJ2-3
D gene: TRBD1
clone size: many
CDR3 protein: CASSVGQGVIVTDTQYF
CDR3 DNA: TGTGCCAGCAGTGTCGGACAGGGAGTTATTGTCACAGATACGCAGTATTTT

V gene: TRBV12-3/TRBV12-4
J gene: TRBJ1-5
D gene: NA
clone size: many
CDR3 protein: CASSPGPSNQPQHF
CDR3 DNA: TGTGCCAGCAGTCCAGGACCTAGCAATCAGCCCCAGCATTTT

V gene: TRBV29-1
J gene: TRBJ1-2
D gene: NA
clone size: many
CDR3 protein: CSVEDFQGGYTF
CDR3 DNA: TGCAGCGTTGAAGATTTTCAGGGTGGCTACACCTTC

V gene: TRBV7-3
J gene: TRBJ2-3
D gene: NA
clone size: many
CDR3 protein: CASSLSRDTQYF
CDR3 DNA: TGTGCCAGCAGCCTTTCTAGAGATACGCAGTATTTT

V gene: TRBV5-6
J gene: TRBJ2-3
D gene: NA
clone size: few
CDR3 protein: CASSITGRGDTQYF
CDR3 DNA: TGTGCCAGCAGCATAACAGGGAGGGGTGATACGCAGTATTTT

V gene: TRBV7-9
J gene: TRBJ2-3
D gene: NA
clone size: NA
CDR3 protein: CASSSGGDRYTDTQYF
CDR3 DNA: TGTGCCAGCAGCTCGGGGGGGGACAGGTACACAGATACGCAGTATTTT

V gene: TRBV20-1
J gene: TRBJ2-7
D gene: NA
clone size: few
CDR3 protein: CSARDGADLSYEQYF
CDR3 DNA: TGCAGTGCTAGAGATGGGGCAGATCTCTCCTACGAACAGTACTTC

V gene: TRBV5-1
J gene: TRBJ1-1
D gene: NA
clone size: many
CDR3 protein: CASSSSEEGTEAFF
CDR3 DNA: TGCGCCAGCAGCTCATCAGAGGAGGGCACTGAAGCTTTCTTT

V gene: TRBV2
J gene: TRBJ2-2
D gene: NA
clone size: NA
CDR3 protein: CASSGGGRGTGELFF
CDR3 DNA: TGTGCCAGCAGTGGGGGGGGCAGGGGGACCGGGGAGCTGTTTTTT

V gene: TRBV7-2
J gene: TRBJ1-1
D gene: NA
clone size: NA
CDR3 protein: CASSRQLPEAFF
CDR3 DNA: TGTGCCAGCAGCCGACAGTTGCCTGAAGCTTTCTTT

V gene: TRBV10-3
J gene: TRBJ2-5
D gene: TRBD2
clone size: many
CDR3 protein: CAISGVRAGGKETQYF
CDR3 DNA: TGTGCCATCAGTGGAGTCCGAGCGGGAGGGAAAGAGACCCAGTACTTC

V gene: TRBV24-1
J gene: TRBJ2-1
D gene: NA
clone size: NA
CDR3 protein: CATKSTSSDEQFF
CDR3 DNA: TGTGCCACCAAGTCGACATCATCCGATGAGCAGTTCTTC

V gene: TRBV3-1
J gene: TRBJ1-3
D gene: NA
clone size: many
CDR3 protein: CASGAGNTIYF
CDR3 DNA: TGTGCCAGCGGGGCGGGAAACACCATATATTTT

V gene: TRBV20-1
J gene: TRBJ2-7
D gene: NA
clone size: NA
CDR3 protein: CSLHLRQRASYEQYF
CDR3 DNA: TGCAGTCTCCACCTCCGCCAGCGGGCCTCCTACGAGCAGTACTTC

V gene: TRBV4-3
J gene: TRBJ1-1
D gene: NA
clone size: few
CDR3 protein: CASSQDERNEWAFF
CDR3 DNA: TGCGCCAGCAGCCAAGATGAGCGGAATGAGTGGGCTTTCTTT

V gene: TRBV2
J gene: TRBJ2-3
D gene: TRBD2
clone size: NA
CDR3 protein: CASSFRLAGRNTQYF
CDR3 DNA: TGTGCCAGCAGTTTTAGACTAGCGGGAAGGAATACGCAGTATTTT

V gene: TRBV15
J gene: TRBJ1-1
D gene: NA
clone size: NA
CDR3 protein: CATSRDTGRNTEAFF
CDR3 DNA: TGTGCCACCAGCAGAGATACGGGGAGGAACACTGAAGCTTTCTTT

V gene: TRBV6-1
J gene: TRBJ2-5
D gene: NA
clone size: many
CDR3 protein: CASSGWAVDSKETQYF
CDR3 DNA: TGTGCCAGCAGTGGGTGGGCCGTCGATTCAAAAGAGACCCAGTACTTC

V gene: TRBV30
J gene: TRBJ2-7
D gene: NA
clone size: few
CDR3 protein: CAWSGIGSVYEQYF
CDR3 DNA: TGTGCCTGGAGTGGGATAGGGTCAGTCTACGAGCAGTACTTC

V gene: TRBV15
J gene: TRBJ2-7
D gene: TRBD2
clone size: many
CDR3 protein: CATSSGRLAGGSHEQYF
CDR3 DNA: TGTGCCACCAGCAGTGGCAGACTAGCGGGAGGGTCCCACGAGCAGTACTTC

V gene: TRBV2
J gene: TRBJ1-1
D gene: TRBD1
clone size: NA
CDR3 protein: CASSDRQGYTEAFF
CDR3 DNA: TGTGCCAGCAGTGATCGACAGGGCTACACTGAAGCTTTCTTT

V gene: TRBV15
J gene: TRBJ2-7
D gene: TRBD2
clone size: few
CDR3 protein: CATSRDLGLAGESEQYF
CDR3 DNA: TGTGCCACCAGCAGAGATCTTGGACTAGCGGGAGAGTCGGAGCAGTACTTC

V gene: TRBV5-6
J gene: TRBJ2-7
D gene: NA
clone size: few
CDR3 protein: CASSPIAGSSYEQYF
CDR3 DNA: TGTGCCAGCAGCCCCATAGCAGGGAGCTCCTACGAGCAGTACTTC

V gene: TRBV20-1
J gene: TRBJ1-1
D gene: TRBD1
clone size: NA
CDR3 protein: CSAYTGDTEAFF
CDR3 DNA: TGCAGTGCTTATACAGGGGATACTGAAGCTTTCTTT

V gene: TRBV28
J gene: TRBJ1-1
D gene: TRBD1
clone size: many
CDR3 protein: CASSLGQGSGEAFF
CDR3 DNA: TGTGCCAGCAGTTTGGGACAGGGGAGCGGTGAAGCTTTCTTT

V gene: TRBV7-9
J gene: TRBJ2-5
D gene: TRBD2
clone size: NA
CDR3 protein: CASSLAGTSGRAFETQYF
CDR3 DNA: TGTGCCAGCAGCTTAGCGGGGACTAGCGGGAGGGCCTTTGAGACCCAGTACTTC

V gene: TRBV20-1
J gene: TRBJ1-1
D gene: TRBD1
clone size: many
CDR3 protein: CSARRTGRNTEAFF
CDR3 DNA: TGCAGTGCTAGGAGGACAGGGAGGAACACTGAAGCTTTCTTT

V gene: TRBV29-1
J gene: TRBJ2-1
D gene: TRBD2
clone size: many
CDR3 protein: CSVHSPGLAGVRNEQFF
CDR3 DNA: TGCAGCGTTCACTCCCCGGGACTAGCGGGAGTTAGGAATGAGCAGTTCTTC

V gene: TRBV18
J gene: TRBJ2-3
D gene: NA
clone size: many
CDR3 protein: CASSPRTADDTQYF
CDR3 DNA: TGTGCCAGCTCACCCCGGACAGCCGACGATACGCAGTATTTT

V gene: TRBV2
J gene: TRBJ2-7
D gene: TRBD1
clone size: many
CDR3 protein: CASRPPWGQGNRQIYEQYF
CDR3 DNA: TGTGCCAGCAGGCCACCGTGGGGACAGGGGAATCGACAGATCTACGAGCAGTACTTC

V gene: TRBV19
J gene: TRBJ2-1
D gene: NA
clone size: many
CDR3 protein: CASSETTSEQFF
CDR3 DNA: TGTGCCAGTAGTGAAACGACTTCTGAGCAGTTCTTC

V gene: TRBV12-3/TRBV12-4
J gene: TRBJ2-2
D gene: NA
clone size: many
CDR3 protein: CASSSGTPGTGELFF
CDR3 DNA: TGTGCCAGCAGTTCCGGGACCCCTGGAACCGGGGAGCTGTTTTTT

V gene: TRBV2
J gene: TRBJ1-2
D gene: NA
clone size: many
CDR3 protein: CASKSPSGRANGYTF
CDR3 DNA: TGTGCCAGCAAATCCCCCTCAGGGCGGGCTAATGGCTACACCTTC

V gene: TRBV27
J gene: TRBJ2-3
D gene: TRBD2
clone size: many
CDR3 protein: CASSSSPGLAGVDTQYF
CDR3 DNA: TGTGCCAGCAGTTCGTCTCCGGGACTAGCGGGAGTAGATACGCAGTATTTT

V gene: TRBV3-2
J gene: TRBJ2-1
D gene: NA
clone size: few
CDR3 protein: CASSQDYPAGGDNEQFF
CDR3 DNA: TGTGCCAGCAGCCAAGATTATCCGGCGGGAGGGGACAATGAGCAGTTCTTC

V gene: TRBV20-1
J gene: TRBJ2-7
D gene: TRBD2
clone size: NA
CDR3 protein: CSARGGSGGVSSYEQYF
CDR3 DNA: TGCAGTGCTCGGGGAGGTAGCGGGGGTGTTAGCTCCTACGAGCAGTACTTC

V gene: TRBV6-4
J gene: TRBJ2-2
D gene: TRBD2
clone size: NA
CDR3 protein: CASSSGRDTGELFF
CDR3 DNA: TGTGCCAGTTCTAGCGGGAGAGACACCGGGGAGCTGTTTTTT

V gene: TRBV29-1
J gene: TRBJ2-3
D gene: NA
clone size: NA
CDR3 protein: CSVNGGTDTQYF
CDR3 DNA: TGCAGCGTTAATGGCGGCACAGATACGCAGTATTTT

V gene: TRBV27
J gene: TRBJ2-2
D gene: TRBD1
clone size: many
CDR3 protein: CASTPGTGLTGELFF
CDR3 DNA: TGTGCCAGCACCCCAGGGACAGGGCTCACCGGGGAGCTGTTTTTT

V gene: TRBV6-1
J gene: TRBJ1-1
D gene: NA
clone size: many
CDR3 protein: CASSPSRRPMNTEAFF
CDR3 DNA: TGTGCCAGCAGCCCATCCAGGCGTCCCATGAACACTGAAGCTTTCTTT

V gene: TRBV14
J gene: TRBJ2-2
D gene: TRBD2
clone size: NA
CDR3 protein: CASSQEERLAGTGELFF
CDR3 DNA: TGTGCCAGCAGCCAAGAGGAAAGGCTAGCGGGCACCGGGGAGCTGTTTTTT